Sequencing of this T cell receptor (beta chain) was carried out in a study of blood T cell repertoires in COVID-19. Per the authors' pipeline: Amplification of reference gene primers was used by the study to estimate nucleated cell counts. Assay used: immunoSEQ multiplex PCR; TCRdb lists only in-frame clones, some missing. V, J and clone size are taken as reported in that table, and D and trimming were inferred from the DNA itself. The sample consists of a few hundred thousand clones, around 90% of them appearing once. The specimen sequenced was PBMCs or T cells enriched from blood (not recorded which). The sequence came from a man aged 25 to 45 who had been exposed to COVID-19.

The CDR3 coding sequence is TGTGCCAGTAGTATGGGGCGCACTGAAGCTTTCTTT. It translates to CASSMGRTEAFF. The chain links TRBV19 to TRBJ1-1, with D possibly being TRBD1 (5 bases). V lost 3 bases, J lost 4 bases, and 6 bases lay in between. The germline CDR1 and CDR2 sequences are LNHDA and SQIVND (reference sequence). The CDR3 is 12 residues long.